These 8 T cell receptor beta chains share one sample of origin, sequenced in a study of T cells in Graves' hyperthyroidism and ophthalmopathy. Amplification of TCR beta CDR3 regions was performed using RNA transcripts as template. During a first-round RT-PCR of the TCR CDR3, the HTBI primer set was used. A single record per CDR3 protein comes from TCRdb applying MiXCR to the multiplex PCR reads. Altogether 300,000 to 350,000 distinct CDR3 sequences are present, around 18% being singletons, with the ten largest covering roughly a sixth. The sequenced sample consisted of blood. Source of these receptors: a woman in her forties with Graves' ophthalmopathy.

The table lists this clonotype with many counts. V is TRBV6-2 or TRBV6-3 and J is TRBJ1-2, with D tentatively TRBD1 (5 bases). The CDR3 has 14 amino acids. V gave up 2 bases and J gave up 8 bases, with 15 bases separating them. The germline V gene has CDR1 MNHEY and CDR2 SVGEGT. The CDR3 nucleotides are TGTGCCAGCAGTTACAGGGACCCTCGTTCGGGCTACACCTTC. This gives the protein CASSYRDPRSGYTF.

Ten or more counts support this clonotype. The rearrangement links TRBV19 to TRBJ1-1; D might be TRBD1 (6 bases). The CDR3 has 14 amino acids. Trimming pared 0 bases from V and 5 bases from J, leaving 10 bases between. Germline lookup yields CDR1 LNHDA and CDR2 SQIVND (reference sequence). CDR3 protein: CASSIDGGQTEAFF. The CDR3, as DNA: TGTGCCAGTAGTATAGATGGGGGGCAGACTGAAGCTTTCTTT.

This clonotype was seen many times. In DNA, the CDR3 is TGTGCCAGCAGTTCAGCGACGGAGTTCTCTGGAAACACCATATATTTT. It yields the protein CASSSATEFSGNTIYF. The chain uses TRBV12-3 or TRBV12-4 and TRBJ1-3, with no clear D. This CDR3 is built from 16 residues. V gave up 4 bases and J gave up 0 bases, with 13 bases separating them.

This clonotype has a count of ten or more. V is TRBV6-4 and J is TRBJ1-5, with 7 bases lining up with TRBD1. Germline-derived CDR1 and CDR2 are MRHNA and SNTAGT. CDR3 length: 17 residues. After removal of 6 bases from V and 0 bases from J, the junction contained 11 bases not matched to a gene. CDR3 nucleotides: TGTGCCAGCAGCCGAGGGACAGTACCCTATAGCAATCAGCCCCAGCATTTT. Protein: CASSRGTVPYSNQPQHF.

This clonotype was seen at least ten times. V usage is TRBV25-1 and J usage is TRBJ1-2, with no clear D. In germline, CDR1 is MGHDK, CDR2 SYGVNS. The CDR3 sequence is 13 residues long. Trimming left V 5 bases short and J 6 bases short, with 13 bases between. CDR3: CASSTPRLDGYTF. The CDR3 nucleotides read TGTGCCAGCAGTACCCCTAGGTTGGATGGCTACACCTTC.

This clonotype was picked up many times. The CDR3 protein is CAWRKTSPLHF. Written as DNA, the CDR3 is TGTGCCTGGAGGAAAACGTCCCCCCTCCACTTT. J is TRBJ1-6 and V is TRBV30; D gene ambiguous. V lost 3 bases and J lost 13, with 10 bases in between. The length of the CDR3 is 11 residues. Germline values: CDR1 GTSNPN, CDR2 SVGIG (reference sequence).

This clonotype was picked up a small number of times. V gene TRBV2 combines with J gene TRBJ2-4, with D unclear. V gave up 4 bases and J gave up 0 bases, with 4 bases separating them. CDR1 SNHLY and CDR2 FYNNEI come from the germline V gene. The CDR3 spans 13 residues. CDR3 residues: CASSAIAKNIQYF. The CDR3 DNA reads TGTGCCAGCAGTGCAATAGCCAAAAACATTCAGTACTTC.

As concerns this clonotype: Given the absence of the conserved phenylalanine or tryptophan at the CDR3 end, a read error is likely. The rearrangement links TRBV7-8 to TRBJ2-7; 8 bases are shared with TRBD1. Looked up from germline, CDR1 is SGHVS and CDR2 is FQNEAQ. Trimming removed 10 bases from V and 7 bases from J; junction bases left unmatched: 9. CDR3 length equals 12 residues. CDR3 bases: TGTGCCAACAGTTTGGACAGGGTTGAGCAGTACCTC. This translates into CANSLDRVEQYL.